This TCR beta chain was identified during a study of persistence of HIV-infected CD4 T cells. Study observations and caveats: Degenerate expanded CDR3beta sequences were enriched among CMV- and Gag-responding cells.

The germline gives CDR1 SGHRS, CDR2 YFSETQ. This CDR3 comprises 15 residues. J was trimmed by 2 bases and V by 0 bases; bases with no gene match: 3. The immunoSEQ assay was version 4, run in survey mode. The method was immunoSEQ multiplex PCR; TCRdb's version includes in-frame clones alone and lacks a portion of them. The table lists fewer than 45,000 clones, around 90% of them singletons. Comment on this clone: Its matching antigen is unknown.

This nonspecific control used anti-CD3/anti-CD28 bead stimulation of CD4+ T cells. Responding CD4+ T cells were sorted by upregulation of both CD40 ligand and CD69. CD8-depleted PBMCs were stimulated about 17 hours with anti-CD28/CD49d costimulation, CD40-blocking antibody and enfuvirtide. This clonotype was sampled from an adult woman with HIV who was CMV-seropositive. The chain combines TRBV5-1 with TRBJ2-3; the match to TRBD2 covers 7 bases. Specimen: CD4+ T cells sorted from PBMCs after approximately 20-hour stimulation, collected from a patient who received antiretroviral therapy. The CDR3 loop is CASSLDRGVTDTQYF. The CDR3 DNA follows: TGCGCCAGCAGCTTGGACCGGGGGGTCACAGATACGCAGTATTTT.